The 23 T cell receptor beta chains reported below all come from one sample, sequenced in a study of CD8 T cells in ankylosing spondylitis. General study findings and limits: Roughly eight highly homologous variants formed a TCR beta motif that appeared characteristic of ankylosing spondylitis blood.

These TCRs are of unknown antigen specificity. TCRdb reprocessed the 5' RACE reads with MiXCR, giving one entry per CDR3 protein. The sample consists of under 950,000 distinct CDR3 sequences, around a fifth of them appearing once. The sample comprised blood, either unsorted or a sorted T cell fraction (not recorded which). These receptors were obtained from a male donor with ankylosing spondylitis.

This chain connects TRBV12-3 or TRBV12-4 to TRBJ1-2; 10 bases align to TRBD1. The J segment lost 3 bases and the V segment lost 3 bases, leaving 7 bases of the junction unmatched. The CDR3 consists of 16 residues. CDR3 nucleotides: TGTGCCAGCAGTTTGGGGGGCGGGACAGGGGACTATGGCTACACCTTC. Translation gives CASSLGGGTGDYGYTF.

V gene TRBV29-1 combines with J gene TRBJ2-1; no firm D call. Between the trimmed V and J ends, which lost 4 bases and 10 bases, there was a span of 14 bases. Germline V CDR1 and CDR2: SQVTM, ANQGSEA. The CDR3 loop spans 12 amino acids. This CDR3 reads CSVASDLDEQFF. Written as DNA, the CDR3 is TGCAGCGTTGCATCGGATTTGGACGAGCAGTTCTTC.

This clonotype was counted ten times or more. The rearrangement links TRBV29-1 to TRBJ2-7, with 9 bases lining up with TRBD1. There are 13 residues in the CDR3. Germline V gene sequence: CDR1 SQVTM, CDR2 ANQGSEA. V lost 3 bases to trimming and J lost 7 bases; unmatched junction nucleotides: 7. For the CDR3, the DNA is TGCAGCGTTGAGCCCCCGGGACAGGGTGAGCAGTACTTC. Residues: CSVEPPGQGEQYF.

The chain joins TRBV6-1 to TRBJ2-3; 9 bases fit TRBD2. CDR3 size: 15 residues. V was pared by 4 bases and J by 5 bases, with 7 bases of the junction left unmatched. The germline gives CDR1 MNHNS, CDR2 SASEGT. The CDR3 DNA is TGTGCCAGCAGTGTGGCGGGAGGGAGGATAGATACGCAGTATTTT. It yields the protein CASSVAGGRIDTQYF.

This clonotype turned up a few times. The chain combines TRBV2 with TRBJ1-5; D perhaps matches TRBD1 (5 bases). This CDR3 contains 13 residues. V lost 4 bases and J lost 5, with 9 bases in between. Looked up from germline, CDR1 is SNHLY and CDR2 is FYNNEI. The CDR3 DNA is TGTGCCAGCAGTGTGCGAGGGGATCAGCCCCAGCATTTT. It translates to CASSVRGDQPQHF. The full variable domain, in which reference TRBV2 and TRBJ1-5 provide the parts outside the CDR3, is EPEVTQTPSHQVTQMGQEVILRCVPISNHLYFYWYRQILGQKVEFLVSFYNNEISEKSEIFDDQFSVERPDGSNFTLKIRSTKLEDSAMYFCASSVRGDQPQHFGDGTRLSIL.

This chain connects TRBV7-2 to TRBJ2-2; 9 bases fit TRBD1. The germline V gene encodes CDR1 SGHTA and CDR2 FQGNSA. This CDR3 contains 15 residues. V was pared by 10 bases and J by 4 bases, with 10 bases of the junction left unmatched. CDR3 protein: CANAKTGGSTGELFF. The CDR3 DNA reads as TGTGCCAACGCGAAGACAGGGGGTAGCACCGGGGAGCTGTTTTTT.

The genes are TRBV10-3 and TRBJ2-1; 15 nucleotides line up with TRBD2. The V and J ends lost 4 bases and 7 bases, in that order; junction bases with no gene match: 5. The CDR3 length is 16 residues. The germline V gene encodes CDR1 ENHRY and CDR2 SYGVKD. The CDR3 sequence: CAISARTSGGGNEQFF. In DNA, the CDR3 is TGTGCCATCAGTGCCCGGACTAGCGGGGGGGGTAATGAGCAGTTCTTC.

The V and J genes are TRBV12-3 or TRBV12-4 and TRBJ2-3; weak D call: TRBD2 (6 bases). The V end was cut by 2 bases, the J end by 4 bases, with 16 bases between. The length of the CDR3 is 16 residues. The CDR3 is CASSLTGPGRSDTQYF. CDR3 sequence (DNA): TGTGCCAGCAGTTTAACGGGACCGGGGAGGTCAGATACGCAGTATTTT.

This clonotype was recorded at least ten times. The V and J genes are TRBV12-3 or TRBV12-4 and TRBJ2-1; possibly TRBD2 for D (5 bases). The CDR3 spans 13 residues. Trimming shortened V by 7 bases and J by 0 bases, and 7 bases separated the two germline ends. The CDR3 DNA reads TGTGCCAGCACGGGGAGCTCCTACAATGAGCAGTTCTTC. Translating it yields CASTGSSYNEQFF.

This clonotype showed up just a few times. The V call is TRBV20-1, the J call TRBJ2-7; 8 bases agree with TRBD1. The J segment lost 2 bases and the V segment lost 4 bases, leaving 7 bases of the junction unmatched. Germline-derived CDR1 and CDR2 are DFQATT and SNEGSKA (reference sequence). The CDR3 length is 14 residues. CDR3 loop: CSATGGAIPYEQYF. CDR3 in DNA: TGCAGTGCTACAGGGGGCGCGATCCCCTACGAGCAGTACTTC.

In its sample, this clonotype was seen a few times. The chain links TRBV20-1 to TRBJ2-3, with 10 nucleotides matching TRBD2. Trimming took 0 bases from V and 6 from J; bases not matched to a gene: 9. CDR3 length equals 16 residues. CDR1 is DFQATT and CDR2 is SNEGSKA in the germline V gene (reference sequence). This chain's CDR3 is CSARDQLAGMLDTQYF. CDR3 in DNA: TGCAGTGCTAGAGATCAACTAGCGGGGATGTTGGATACGCAGTATTTT.

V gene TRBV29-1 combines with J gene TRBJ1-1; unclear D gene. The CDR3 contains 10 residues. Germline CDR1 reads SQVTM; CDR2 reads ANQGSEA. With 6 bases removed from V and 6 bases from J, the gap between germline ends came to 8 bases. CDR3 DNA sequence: TGCAGCGTACCAGGTTCTGAAGCTTTCTTT. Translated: CSVPGSEAFF.

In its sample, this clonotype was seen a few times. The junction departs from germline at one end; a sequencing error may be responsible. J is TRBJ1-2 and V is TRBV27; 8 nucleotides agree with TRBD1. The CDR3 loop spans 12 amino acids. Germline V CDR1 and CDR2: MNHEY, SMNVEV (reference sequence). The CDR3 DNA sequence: TGTGCCAGCAGTCAGGGGGCTGGGACAGCTTTCTTC. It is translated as CASSQGAGTAFF.

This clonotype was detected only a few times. The DNA for the CDR3 is TGCGCCAGCAGCTTCCCGGGACAGATCACCGGGGAGCTGTTTTTT. Its protein product is CASSFPGQITGELFF. The chain carries TRBV5-1 and TRBJ2-2; 7 positions agree with TRBD1. Looked up from germline, CDR1 is SGHRS and CDR2 is YFSETQ. The CDR3 is made up of 15 amino acids. Trimming took 2 bases from V and 4 from J; bases not matched to a gene: 5.

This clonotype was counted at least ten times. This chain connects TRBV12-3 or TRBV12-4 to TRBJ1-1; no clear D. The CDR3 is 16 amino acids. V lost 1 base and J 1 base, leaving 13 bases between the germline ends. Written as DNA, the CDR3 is TGTGCCAGCAGTTTAGGTGGGTTTGGGGAGAACACTGAAGCTTTCTTT. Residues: CASSLGGFGENTEAFF.

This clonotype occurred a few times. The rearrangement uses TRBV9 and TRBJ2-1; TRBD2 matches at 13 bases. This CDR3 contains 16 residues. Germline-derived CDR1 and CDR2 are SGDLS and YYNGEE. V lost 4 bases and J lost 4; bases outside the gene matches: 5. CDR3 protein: CASSSELAGGYNEQFF. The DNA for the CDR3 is TGTGCCAGCAGCTCTGAACTAGCGGGGGGGTACAATGAGCAGTTCTTC.

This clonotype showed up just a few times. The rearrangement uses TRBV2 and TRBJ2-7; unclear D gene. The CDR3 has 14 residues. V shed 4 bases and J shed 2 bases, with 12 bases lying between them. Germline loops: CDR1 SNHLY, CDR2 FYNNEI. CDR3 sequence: CASSVGRSAYEQYF. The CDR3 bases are TGTGCCAGCAGTGTCGGACGGTCTGCCTACGAGCAGTACTTC.

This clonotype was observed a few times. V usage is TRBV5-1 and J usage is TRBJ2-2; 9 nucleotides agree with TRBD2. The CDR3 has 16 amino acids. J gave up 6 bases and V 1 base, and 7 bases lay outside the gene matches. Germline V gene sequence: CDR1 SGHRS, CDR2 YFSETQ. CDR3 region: CASSLFTTSGPGELFF. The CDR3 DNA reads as TGCGCCAGCAGCTTGTTTACCACTAGCGGGCCCGGGGAGCTGTTTTTT.

CDR3: CASSRSGQETQYF. Written as DNA, the CDR3 is TGTGCCAGCAGTCGGAGTGGCCAAGAGACCCAGTACTTC. The gene calls are TRBV12-3 or TRBV12-4 and TRBJ2-5; the D is unclear. The CDR3 spans 13 residues. V lost 5 bases and J lost 1, with 8 bases in between.

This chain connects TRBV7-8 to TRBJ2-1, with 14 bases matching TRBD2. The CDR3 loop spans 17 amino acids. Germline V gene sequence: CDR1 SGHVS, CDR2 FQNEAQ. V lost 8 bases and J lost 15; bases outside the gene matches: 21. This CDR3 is CASAEALLQGTSGGAFF. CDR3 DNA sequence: TGTGCCAGCGCAGAAGCCCTCCTACAGGGGACTAGCGGGGGTGCGTTCTTC.

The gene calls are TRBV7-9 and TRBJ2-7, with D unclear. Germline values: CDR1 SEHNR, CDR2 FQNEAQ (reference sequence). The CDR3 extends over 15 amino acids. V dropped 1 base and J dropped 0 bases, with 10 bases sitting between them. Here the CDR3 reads CASSLGTTPSYEQYF. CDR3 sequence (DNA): TGTGCCAGCAGCTTAGGTACAACCCCCTCCTACGAGCAGTACTTC.

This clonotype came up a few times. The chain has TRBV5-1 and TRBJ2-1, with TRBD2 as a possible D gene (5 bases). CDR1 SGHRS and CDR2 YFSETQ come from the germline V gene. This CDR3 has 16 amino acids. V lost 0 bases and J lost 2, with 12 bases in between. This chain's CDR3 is CASSLGGLGTYNEQFF. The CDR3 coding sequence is TGCGCCAGCAGCTTGGGAGGGTTGGGCACCTACAATGAGCAGTTCTTC.

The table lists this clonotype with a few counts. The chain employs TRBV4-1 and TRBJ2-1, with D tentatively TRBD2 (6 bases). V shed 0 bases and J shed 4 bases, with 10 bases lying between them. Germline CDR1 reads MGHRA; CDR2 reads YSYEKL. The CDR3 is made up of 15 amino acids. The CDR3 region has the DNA TGCGCCAGCAGCCAAGAAGGCGGGGTTTACAATGAGCAGTTCTTC. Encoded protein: CASSQEGGVYNEQFF.